A single sample gave rise to the 19 T cell receptor beta chains below, sequenced in a study of cytomegalovirus exposure and HLA in healthy donors. It was with 60 Vbeta and 13 Jbeta primers that the PCR ran. TCRdb keeps only in-frame clones here, not all; method: immunoSEQ multiplex PCR. The table records some 80,000 clones, around 77% of them present only once. Sequencing was done on a sample of PBMCs. Every receptor here comes from a man between 50 and 59 years old in good health and CMV-seronegative.

The rearrangement links TRBV18 to TRBJ1-2, with TRBD1 identical over 7 bases. Germline values: CDR1 KGHSH, CDR2 LQKENI. This CDR3 comprises 15 residues. J was trimmed by 7 bases and V by 3 bases; bases with no gene match: 11. The CDR3 DNA reads as TGTGCCAGCTCACCGGCAGGGACAGATGAGGGTGGCTACACCTTC. This translates into CASSPAGTDEGGYTF.

The J gene is TRBJ2-4, the V gene TRBV6-1; tentatively, D is TRBD2 (7 bases). The CDR3 contains 16 residues. In germline, CDR1 is MNHNS, CDR2 SASEGT. Trimming pared 3 bases from V and 4 bases from J, leaving 16 bases between. The CDR3 spells CASSEGSGTIKNIQYF. CDR3 nucleotide sequence: TGTGCCAGCAGTGAGGGCAGCGGGACAATTAAAAACATTCAGTACTTC.

This clone was detected only once. This rearrangement joins TRBV6-1 to TRBJ1-1; 8 nucleotides line up with TRBD1. CDR1 and CDR2 (germline): MNHNS, SASEGT. The CDR3 covers 14 residues. Trimming removed 6 bases from V and 1 base from J; junction bases left unmatched: 4. CDR3 loop: CASREQGENTEAFF. In DNA form, the CDR3 reads TGTGCCAGCAGAGAACAGGGGGAGAACACTGAAGCTTTCTTT.

The genes are TRBV7-9 and TRBJ1-2; the D gene is possibly TRBD1 (5 bases). Per the germline V gene, CDR1 is SEHNR and CDR2 is FQNEAQ (reference sequence). The CDR3 totals 13 residues. The germline V and J ends were trimmed by 5 bases and 4 bases, with 11 bases remaining between them. For the CDR3, the DNA is TGTGCCAGCAGCCCGGACACCCCCTATGGCTACACCTTC. This sequence encodes CASSPDTPYGYTF.

This chain links TRBV9 with TRBJ2-7; 14 bases are shared with TRBD2. The junction had 2 bases not matched to a gene; V was cut back by 0 bases and J by 6 bases. The germline gives CDR1 SGDLS, CDR2 YYNGEE. The CDR3 length is 15 residues. For the CDR3, the DNA is TGTGCCAGCAGCGTAGGACTAGCGGGGGGGGGCGAGCAGTACTTC. Protein: CASSVGLAGGGEQYF.

The gene calls are TRBV11-2 and TRBJ2-2; D is uncertain. This CDR3 contains 13 residues. CDR1 and CDR2 (germline): SGHAT, FQNNGV. V was trimmed by 2 bases and J by 6 bases, leaving 7 bases between them. CDR3: CASSLTVSGELFF. CDR3 DNA: TGTGCCAGCAGCTTAACGGTATCCGGGGAGCTGTTTTTT.

This clone has more than one count but fewer than ten. The V and J genes are TRBV5-1 and TRBJ1-4; 7 bases map to TRBD1. Germline-derived CDR1 and CDR2 are SGHRS and YFSETQ. The CDR3 covers 14 residues. V gave up 4 bases and J gave up 4 bases; unmatched junction bases: 4. The CDR3 here is CASSRDSLNEKLFF. In DNA form, the CDR3 reads TGCGCCAGCAGCCGGGACAGTCTTAATGAAAAACTGTTTTTT. Variable domain in full (rest from reference TRBV5-1 and TRBJ1-4): KAGVTQTPRYLIKTRGQQVTLSCSPISGHRSVSWYQQTPGQGLQFLFEYFSETQRNKGNFPGRFSGRQFSNSRSEMNVSTLELGDSALYLCASSRDSLNEKLFFGSGTQLSVL.

The chain combines TRBV6-1 with TRBJ2-5; 8 bases map to TRBD1. Germline V gene data show CDR1 as MNHNS and CDR2 as SASEGT. Trimming at V came to 4 bases and at J to 3 bases, leaving 1 base not matched to a gene. The CDR3 extends over 13 amino acids. The CDR3 protein is CASSGGQEETQYF. The CDR3 nucleotides read TGTGCCAGCAGTGGGGGACAGGAAGAGACCCAGTACTTC.

The chain couples TRBV11-2 to TRBJ1-1, with TRBD1 identical over 7 bases. The CDR3 is 14 amino acids. Germline V gene lookup returns CDR1 SGHAT and CDR2 FQNNGV. The J segment lost 4 bases and the V segment lost 0 bases, leaving 2 bases of the junction unmatched. This CDR3 is CASSLDRGTTEAFF. In DNA, the CDR3 is TGTGCCAGCAGCTTAGACAGGGGGACCACTGAAGCTTTCTTT. Supplemented by reference TRBV11-2 and TRBJ1-1, the full variable domain reads EAGVAQSPRYKIIEKRQSVAFWCNPISGHATLYWYQQILGQGPKLLIQFQNNGVVDDSQLPKDRFSAERLKGVDSTLKIQPAKLEDSAVYLCASSLDRGTTEAFFGQGTRLTVV.

This sequence joins TRBV11-1 and TRBJ2-1, with D possibly TRBD2 on 5 matching bases. The V gene lost 6 bases and the J gene lost 6 bases, with 18 bases spanning the gap. This CDR3 contains 15 residues. Per the germline V gene, CDR1 is SGHAT and CDR2 is FQDESV (reference sequence). The CDR3 nucleotides are TGTGCCAGCAGTCGTCCGGGATCCGGTGGCAATGAGCAGTTCTTC. Translated, it gives CASSRPGSGGNEQFF.

This clone was found a few times. The chain has TRBV5-1 and TRBJ1-3; 11 bases fit TRBD1. The CDR3 has 16 residues. Looked up from germline, CDR1 is SGHRS and CDR2 is YFSETQ. J gave up 2 bases and V 3 bases, and 4 bases lay outside the gene matches. The CDR3 protein is CASSSGQGAPGNTIYF. In DNA form, the CDR3 reads TGCGCCAGCAGCTCTGGACAGGGGGCGCCTGGAAACACCATATATTTT.

V and J are TRBV5-1 and TRBJ1-6, with D maybe TRBD1 (5 bases). The CDR3 spans 15 residues. Trimming cost V 1 base and J 0 bases, with 5 bases left between them. Germline values: CDR1 SGHRS, CDR2 YFSETQ. CDR3 sequence reads: CASSLQGSYNSPLHF. The CDR3 nucleotides read TGCGCCAGCAGCTTGCAGGGCTCCTATAATTCACCCCTCCACTTT.

The chain recombines TRBV29-1 with TRBJ2-7, with 9 positions matching TRBD1. Germline V gene sequence: CDR1 SQVTM, CDR2 ANQGSEA. The junction had 5 bases not matched to a gene; V was cut back by 6 bases and J by 5 bases. This CDR3 region has 12 residues. The CDR3 nucleotides are TGCAGCGTCAACAGGGGGCCCAACGAGCAGTACTTC. It yields the protein CSVNRGPNEQYF.

This clone was detected many times. The gene calls are TRBV18 and TRBJ1-5; 9 nucleotides line up with TRBD1. The CDR3 totals 14 residues. Trimming at V came to 2 bases and at J to 6 bases, leaving 2 bases not matched to a gene. CDR1 is KGHSH, CDR2 LQKENI, per germline. CDR3 region: CASSPGTGSQPQHF. CDR3 bases: TGTGCCAGCTCACCAGGGACAGGGAGTCAGCCCCAGCATTTT.

There are a few counts of this clone. V is TRBV7-3 and J is TRBJ1-2, with 8 bases lining up with TRBD1. The V and J ends lost 5 bases and 6 bases, in that order; junction bases with no gene match: 14. The CDR3 contains 16 residues. In germline, CDR1 is SGHTA, CDR2 FQGTGA. For the CDR3, the DNA is TGTGCCAGCAGCCCAGGCACAGGGGGTGGTTCGGATGGCTACACCTTC. Its translation is CASSPGTGGGSDGYTF.

The V and J genes are TRBV9 and TRBJ2-5; 10 nucleotides match TRBD2. J lost 5 bases, V lost 2 bases, and 6 bases had no gene match. Germline CDR1 reads SGDLS; CDR2 reads YYNGEE. CDR3 size: 15 residues. CDR3 residues: CASSVGTSVRETQYF. CDR3 bases: TGTGCCAGCAGCGTCGGGACTAGCGTTAGGGAGACCCAGTACTTC.

This clone is a singleton in its sample. The chain carries TRBV5-1 and TRBJ1-3, with 7 bases identical to TRBD1. Trimming removed 5 bases from V and 0 bases from J; junction bases left unmatched: 5. Looked up from germline, CDR1 is SGHRS and CDR2 is YFSETQ. This CDR3 spans 15 amino acids. In DNA, the CDR3 is TGCGCCAGCAGTACTACAGGGGCCTCTGGAAACACCATATATTTT. Its translation is CASSTTGASGNTIYF.

This chain connects TRBV10-3 to TRBJ1-5; 8 positions match TRBD1. V shed 2 bases, J shed 4 bases, and the junction held 1 base outside the gene matches. There are 14 residues in the CDR3. The germline V gene encodes CDR1 ENHRY and CDR2 SYGVKD. CDR3 coding DNA: TGTGCCATCAGTGAGCAGGGGGCAAATCAGCCCCAGCATTTT. Translating gives CAISEQGANQPQHF.

The V and J genes are TRBV9 and TRBJ2-1; possible D gene TRBD2, 5 bases. Germline assignment: CDR1 SGDLS and CDR2 YYNGEE. V was clipped by 4 bases and J by 0 bases, with 14 bases between them. CDR3 length: 16 amino acids. The CDR3 is CASSRTGDPSYNEQFF. The CDR3 bases are TGTGCCAGCAGCCGAACCGGGGATCCCTCCTACAATGAGCAGTTCTTC.